The subject of this entry is one TCR beta chain. The CDR3 is made up of 15 amino acids. Trimming took 10 bases from V and 8 from J, leaving 21 bases between them. Germline V gives CDR1 MNHEY, CDR2 SVGAGI. The source of the sample is a study of blood T cell repertoires in COVID-19. As for the study in general: There were acute and convalescent COVID-19 samples, and they came from the United States, Italy and Spain.

The repertoire was sequenced with immunoSEQ multiplex PCR; TCRdb's copy has only in-frame clones and lacks some. The sample includes about 69,000 clones, roughly 89% of them seen just once. The sequence was obtained from a man aged 50 to 59 with acute or convalescent COVID-19. The genes are TRBV6-5 and TRBJ1-6, with a possible D match to TRBD1 (6 bases). The sequenced sample was peripheral blood. In DNA form, the CDR3 reads TGTGCCAACCCACGGGACATTACTTTAGATTCACCCCTCCACTTT. Residues: CANPRDITLDSPLHF.